This record looks at one TCR beta chain sequence and its context. The antigen remains unidentified. Using quantitative 5'-RACE with molecular barcodes, the authors made TCR beta libraries. TCRdb reprocessed the 5' RACE reads with MiXCR, giving one entry per CDR3 protein. The table records some 300,000 distinct CDR3 sequences, about 20% of them present only once. The source of the sample is a study of CD8 T cells in ankylosing spondylitis. Findings of the study overall: What seemed typical of ankylosing spondylitis blood was a TCR beta motif built from under 10 highly homologous variants. Previously reported in reactive arthritis synovial fluid and blood were some of the motif variants. The authors reported significant enrichment of disease-linked clones in matched ankylosing spondylitis synovial fluid.

From germline, CDR1 is MRHNA and CDR2 SNTAGT. This CDR3 spans 17 amino acids. V gave up 4 bases and J gave up 5 bases; unmatched junction bases: 9. The source of this sequence is a female donor with ankylosing spondylitis or in good health (not recorded which). The chain has TRBV6-4 and TRBJ2-1; 12 bases align to TRBD2. The sample consisted of blood, either unsorted or a sorted T cell fraction (not recorded which). The CDR3, as DNA: TGTGCCAGCAGTGCCGACAGACTAGCGGGAGCTGACAATGAGCAGTTCTTC. Its protein product is CASSADRLAGADNEQFF.